This T cell receptor beta chain was recorded in a study of blood T cell repertoires in COVID-19. Across the whole study: PBMCs, B-cell-depleted T cells, or T cells provided the cDNA or gDNA that made up the material.

Assay used: immunoSEQ multiplex PCR; TCRdb lists only in-frame clones, some missing. The sample has about 100,000 clones; 85% are singletons. Germline V gene data show CDR1 as SEHNR and CDR2 as FQNEAQ (reference sequence). CDR3 length equals 16 residues. The ends were cut back, 0 bases at V and 8 bases at J, with 16 bases in the middle. This sequence was found in a human donor in a cohort sampled during active COVID-19. The sequencing sample was made of peripheral blood. This chain uses TRBV7-9 with TRBJ2-2; possible D gene TRBD2, 6 bases. This CDR3 reads CASSLALGGPSGELFF. The CDR3 DNA reads TGTGCCAGCAGCTTAGCGCTCGGGGGACCCTCTGGGGAGCTGTTTTTT.